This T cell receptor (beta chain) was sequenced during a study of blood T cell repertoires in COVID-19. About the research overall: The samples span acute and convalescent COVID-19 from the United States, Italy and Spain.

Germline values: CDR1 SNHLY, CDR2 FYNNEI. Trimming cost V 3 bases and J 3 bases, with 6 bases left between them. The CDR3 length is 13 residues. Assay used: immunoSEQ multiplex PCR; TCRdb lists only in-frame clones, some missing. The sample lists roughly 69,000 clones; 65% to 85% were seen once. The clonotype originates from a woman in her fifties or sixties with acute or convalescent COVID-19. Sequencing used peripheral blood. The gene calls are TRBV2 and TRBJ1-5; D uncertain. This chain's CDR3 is CASSDGPNQPQHF. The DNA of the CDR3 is TGTGCCAGCAGTGATGGGCCCAATCAGCCCCAGCATTTT.